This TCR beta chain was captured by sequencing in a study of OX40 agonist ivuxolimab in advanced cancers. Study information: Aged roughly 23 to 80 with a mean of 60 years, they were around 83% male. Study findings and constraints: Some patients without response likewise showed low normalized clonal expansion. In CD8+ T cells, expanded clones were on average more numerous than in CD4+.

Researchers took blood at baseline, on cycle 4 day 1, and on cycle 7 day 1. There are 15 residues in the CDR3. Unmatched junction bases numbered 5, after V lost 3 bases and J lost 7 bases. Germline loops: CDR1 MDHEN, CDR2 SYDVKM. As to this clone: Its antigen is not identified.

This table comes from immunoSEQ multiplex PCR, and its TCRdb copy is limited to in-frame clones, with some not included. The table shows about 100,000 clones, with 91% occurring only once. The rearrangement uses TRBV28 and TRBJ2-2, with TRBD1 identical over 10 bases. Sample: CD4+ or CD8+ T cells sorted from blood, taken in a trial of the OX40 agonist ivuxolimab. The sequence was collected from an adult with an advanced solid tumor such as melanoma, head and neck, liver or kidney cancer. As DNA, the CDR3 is TGTGCCAGCAGTTTCGGGACAGGGGTTAACGGGGAGCTGTTTTTT. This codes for CASSFGTGVNGELFF.